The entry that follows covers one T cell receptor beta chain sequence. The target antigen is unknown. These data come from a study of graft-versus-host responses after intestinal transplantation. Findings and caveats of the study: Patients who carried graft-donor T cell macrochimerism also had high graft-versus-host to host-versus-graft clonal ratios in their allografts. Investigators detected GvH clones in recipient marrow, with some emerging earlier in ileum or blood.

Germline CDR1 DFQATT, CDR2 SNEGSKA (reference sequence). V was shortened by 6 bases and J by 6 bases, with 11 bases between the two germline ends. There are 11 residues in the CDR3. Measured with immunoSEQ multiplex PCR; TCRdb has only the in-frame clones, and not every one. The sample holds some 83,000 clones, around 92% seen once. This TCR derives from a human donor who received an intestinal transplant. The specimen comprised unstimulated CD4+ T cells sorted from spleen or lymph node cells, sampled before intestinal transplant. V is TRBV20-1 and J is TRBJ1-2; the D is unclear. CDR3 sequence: CSAEGKDGYTF. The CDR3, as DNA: TGCAGTGCAGAGGGCAAGGATGGCTACACCTTC.